One T cell receptor (beta chain) is described in this entry. Those who participated ranged in age from 18 to 89 years and resided in roughly 26 US areas. Participant reports of clinical history set cohort assignment. The data were obtained in a study of blood T cell repertoires in COVID-19. Whole-study context: Two negative PCRs, clearance, or symptom resolution characterized the recovered Cohort 3 donors.

CDR3 length: 14 amino acids. The germline CDR1 and CDR2 sequences are LGHDT and YNNKEL (reference sequence). Trimming took 3 bases from V and 4 from J; bases not matched to a gene: 5. Study processing details: Reference gene primer amplification gave estimated nucleated cell counts. Generated by immunoSEQ multiplex PCR, the TCRdb table keeps only in-frame clones and is missing some. Clone size and the V and J calls come from that table; the DNA yielded D and trimming. The sample has approximately 190,000 clones, around 87% seen once. V gene TRBV3-1 (or the pseudogene TRBV3-2) combines with J gene TRBJ2-7, with 8 bases aligning to TRBD1. The source is a middle-aged woman in a cohort exposed to, infected with or recovered from COVID-19 (not recorded which). Specimen: PBMCs or T cells enriched from blood (not recorded which). The CDR3 bases are TGTGCCAGCAGCCACGGACAGGGACGGTACGAGCAGTACTTC. Protein product: CASSHGQGRYEQYF.